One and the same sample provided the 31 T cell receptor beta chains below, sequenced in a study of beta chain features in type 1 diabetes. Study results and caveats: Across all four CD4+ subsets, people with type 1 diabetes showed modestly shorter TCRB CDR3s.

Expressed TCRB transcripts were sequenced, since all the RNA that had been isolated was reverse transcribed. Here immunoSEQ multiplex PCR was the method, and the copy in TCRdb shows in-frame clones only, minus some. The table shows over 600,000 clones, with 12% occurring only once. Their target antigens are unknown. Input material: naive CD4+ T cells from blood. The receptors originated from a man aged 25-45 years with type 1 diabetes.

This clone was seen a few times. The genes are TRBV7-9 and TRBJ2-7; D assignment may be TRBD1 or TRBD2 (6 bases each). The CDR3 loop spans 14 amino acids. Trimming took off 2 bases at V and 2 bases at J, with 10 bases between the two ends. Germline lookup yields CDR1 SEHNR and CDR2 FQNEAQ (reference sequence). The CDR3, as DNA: TGTGCCAGCAGCTTAAGGGGGGTTCCCTACGAGCAGTACTTC. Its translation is CASSLRGVPYEQYF.

CDR3 region: CASSLESGYTF. The CDR3 DNA sequence: TGTGCCAGCAGCTTGGAAAGTGGCTACACCTTC. The chain recombines TRBV5-4 with TRBJ1-2; D is unclear. Germline V gene lookup returns CDR1 SGHNT and CDR2 YYREEE (reference sequence). V was cut by 0 bases and J by 7 bases, with 4 bases left in between. This CDR3 is built from 11 residues.

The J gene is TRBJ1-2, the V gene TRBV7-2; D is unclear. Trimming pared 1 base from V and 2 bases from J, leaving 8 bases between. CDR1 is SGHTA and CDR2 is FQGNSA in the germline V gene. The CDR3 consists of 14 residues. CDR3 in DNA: TGTGCCAGCAGCTTAGACGGCGGAAACTATGGCTACACCTTC. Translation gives CASSLDGGNYGYTF.

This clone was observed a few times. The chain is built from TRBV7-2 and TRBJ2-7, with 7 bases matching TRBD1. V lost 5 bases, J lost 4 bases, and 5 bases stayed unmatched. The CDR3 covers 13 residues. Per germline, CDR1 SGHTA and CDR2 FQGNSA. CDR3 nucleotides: TGTGCCAGCAGCCGTCGGGACAGATACGAGCAGTACTTC. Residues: CASSRRDRYEQYF.

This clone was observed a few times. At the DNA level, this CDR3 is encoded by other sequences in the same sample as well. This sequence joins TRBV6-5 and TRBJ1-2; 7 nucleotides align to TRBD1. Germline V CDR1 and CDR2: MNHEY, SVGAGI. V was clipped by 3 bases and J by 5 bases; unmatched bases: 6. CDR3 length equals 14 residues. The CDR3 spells CASSYSDRDYGYTF. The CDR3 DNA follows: TGTGCCAGCAGTTATTCCGACAGGGATTATGGCTACACCTTC.

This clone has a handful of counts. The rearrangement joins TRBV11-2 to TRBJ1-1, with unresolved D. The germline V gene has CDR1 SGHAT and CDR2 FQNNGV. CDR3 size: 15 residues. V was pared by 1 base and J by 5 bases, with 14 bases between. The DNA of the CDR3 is TGTGCCAGCAGCTTAGTATTTGGGGTTAAGACTGAAGCTTTCTTT. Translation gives CASSLVFGVKTEAFF.

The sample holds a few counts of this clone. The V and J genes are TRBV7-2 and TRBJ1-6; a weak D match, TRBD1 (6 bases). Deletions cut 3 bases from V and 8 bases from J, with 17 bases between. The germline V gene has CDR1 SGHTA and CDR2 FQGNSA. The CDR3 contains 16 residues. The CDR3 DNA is TGTGCCAGCAGCTTTTCCCAGGGGAAGCTGCATTCACCCCTCCACTTT. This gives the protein CASSFSQGKLHSPLHF.

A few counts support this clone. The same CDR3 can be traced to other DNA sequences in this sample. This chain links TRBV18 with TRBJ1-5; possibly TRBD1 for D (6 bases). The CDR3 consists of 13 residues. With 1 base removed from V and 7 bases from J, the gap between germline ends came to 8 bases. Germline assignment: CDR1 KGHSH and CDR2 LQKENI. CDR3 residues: CASSPQGDQPQHF. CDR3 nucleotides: TGTGCCAGCTCACCACAGGGGGACCAGCCCCAGCATTTT.

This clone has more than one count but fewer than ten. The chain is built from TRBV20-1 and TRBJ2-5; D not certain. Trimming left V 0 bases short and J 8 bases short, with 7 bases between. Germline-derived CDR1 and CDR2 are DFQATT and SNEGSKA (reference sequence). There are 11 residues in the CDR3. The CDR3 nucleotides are TGCAGTGCTAGAGATCCCCCTACCCAGTACTTC. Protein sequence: CSARDPPTQYF.

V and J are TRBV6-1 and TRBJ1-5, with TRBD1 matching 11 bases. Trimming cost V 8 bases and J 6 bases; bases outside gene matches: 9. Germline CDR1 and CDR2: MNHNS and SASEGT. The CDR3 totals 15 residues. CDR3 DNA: TGTGCCAGCTTGACCGGGACAGGGGGTAGTCAGCCCCAGCATTTT. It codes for CASLTGTGGSQPQHF.

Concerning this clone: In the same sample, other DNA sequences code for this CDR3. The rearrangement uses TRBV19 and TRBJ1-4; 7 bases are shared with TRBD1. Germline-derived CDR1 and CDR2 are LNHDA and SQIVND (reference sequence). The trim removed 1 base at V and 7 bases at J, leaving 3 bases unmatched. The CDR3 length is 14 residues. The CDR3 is CASSIGQGGEKLFF. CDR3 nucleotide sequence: TGTGCCAGTAGTATAGGACAGGGAGGTGAAAAACTGTTTTTT.

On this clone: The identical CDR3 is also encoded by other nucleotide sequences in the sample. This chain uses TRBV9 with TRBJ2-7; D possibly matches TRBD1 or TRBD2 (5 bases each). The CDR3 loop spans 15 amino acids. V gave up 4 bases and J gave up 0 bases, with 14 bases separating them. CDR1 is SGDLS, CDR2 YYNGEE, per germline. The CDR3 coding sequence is TGTGCCAGCAGCACCGGGACGGGAAGCTCCTACGAGCAGTACTTC. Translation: CASSTGTGSSYEQYF.

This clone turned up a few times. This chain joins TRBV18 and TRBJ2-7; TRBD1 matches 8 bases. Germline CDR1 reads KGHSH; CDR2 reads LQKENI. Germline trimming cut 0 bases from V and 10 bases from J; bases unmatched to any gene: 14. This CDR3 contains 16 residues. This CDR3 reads CASSPPVARGPTRQYF. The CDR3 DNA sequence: TGTGCCAGCTCACCACCTGTGGCCAGGGGGCCTACTCGACAGTACTTC.

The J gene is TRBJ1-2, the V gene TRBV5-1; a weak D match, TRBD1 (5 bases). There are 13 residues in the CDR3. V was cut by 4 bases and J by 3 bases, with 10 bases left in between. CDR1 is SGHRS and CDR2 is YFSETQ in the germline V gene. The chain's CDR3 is CASSPGHDYGYTF. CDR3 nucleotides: TGCGCCAGCAGCCCCGGACACGACTATGGCTACACCTTC.

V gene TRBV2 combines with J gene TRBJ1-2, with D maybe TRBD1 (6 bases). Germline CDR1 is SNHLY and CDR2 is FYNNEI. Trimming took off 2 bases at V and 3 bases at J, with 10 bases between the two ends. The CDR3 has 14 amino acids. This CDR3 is CASSESSGDYGYTF. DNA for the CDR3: TGTGCCAGCAGTGAAAGTTCAGGGGACTATGGCTACACCTTC.

CDR3 amino acids: CASSPFSKGNTDTQYF. CDR3 in DNA: TGTGCCAGCTCACCATTTTCTAAGGGAAACACAGATACGCAGTATTTT. The chain uses TRBV18 and TRBJ2-3, with D hard to call. The ends were cut back, 2 bases at V and 2 bases at J, with 14 bases in the middle. This CDR3 is built from 16 residues. The germline gives CDR1 KGHSH, CDR2 LQKENI.

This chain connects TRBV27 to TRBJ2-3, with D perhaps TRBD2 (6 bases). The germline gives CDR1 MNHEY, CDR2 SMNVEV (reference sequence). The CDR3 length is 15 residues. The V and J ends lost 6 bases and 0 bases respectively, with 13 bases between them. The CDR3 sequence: CASSRGLTSTDTQYF. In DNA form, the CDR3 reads TGTGCCAGCAGCCGCGGACTAACTAGCACAGATACGCAGTATTTT.

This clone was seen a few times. The CDR3 here is CASSLGLGSPLHF. CDR3 coding DNA: TGTGCCAGCAGCTTAGGCCTGGGATCACCCCTCCACTTT. The chain carries TRBV7-2 and TRBJ1-6; no definite D call. Trimming removed 1 base from V and 10 bases from J, with 8 bases in between. This CDR3 has 13 amino acids. Germline CDR1 SGHTA, CDR2 FQGNSA.

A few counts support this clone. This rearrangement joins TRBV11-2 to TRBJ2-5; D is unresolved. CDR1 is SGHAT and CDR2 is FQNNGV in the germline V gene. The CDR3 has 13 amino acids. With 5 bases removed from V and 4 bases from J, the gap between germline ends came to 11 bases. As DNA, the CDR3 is TGTGCCAGCAGCCATGGTTATAGAGAGACCCAGTACTTC. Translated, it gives CASSHGYRETQYF.

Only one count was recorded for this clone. CDR3 nucleotides: TGTGCCAGCAGCTTATTGGACAGGGGCTTAGATCAGCCCCAGCATTTT. Its translation is CASSLLDRGLDQPQHF. The J gene is TRBJ1-5, the V gene TRBV5-4, with TRBD1 matching 9 bases. Trimming cost V 2 bases and J 5 bases; bases outside gene matches: 8. Germline V gene lookup returns CDR1 SGHNT and CDR2 YYREEE (reference sequence). This CDR3 is built from 16 residues.

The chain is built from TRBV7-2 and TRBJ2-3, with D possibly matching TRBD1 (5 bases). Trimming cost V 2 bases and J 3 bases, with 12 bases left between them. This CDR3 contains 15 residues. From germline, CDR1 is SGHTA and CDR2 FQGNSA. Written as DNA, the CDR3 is TGTGCCAGCAGCTTACAGGCGACAGCTACAGATACGCAGTATTTT. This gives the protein CASSLQATATDTQYF.

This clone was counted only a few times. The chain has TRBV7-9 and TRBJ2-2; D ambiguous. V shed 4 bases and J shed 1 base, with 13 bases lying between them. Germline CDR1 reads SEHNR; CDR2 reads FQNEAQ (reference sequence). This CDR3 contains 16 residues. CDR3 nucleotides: TGTGCCAGCAGCTCCTCAGCCTCGCGGAACACCGGGGAGCTGTTTTTT. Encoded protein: CASSSSASRNTGELFF.

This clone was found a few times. The CDR3 DNA follows: TGTGCCAGCAGCTACCTCAGGGAGGACTATGGCTACACCTTC. It yields the protein CASSYLREDYGYTF. The gene calls are TRBV7-2 and TRBJ1-2; D perhaps matches TRBD1 (5 bases). CDR1 is SGHTA, CDR2 FQGNSA, per germline. The CDR3 contains 14 residues. V lost 4 bases and J 3 bases, leaving 12 bases between the germline ends.

DNA for the CDR3: TGTGCCAGCAGCGAAAGACAGGGGTCCGGCTACAATGAGCAGTTCTTC. It codes for CASSERQGSGYNEQFF. This chain links TRBV9 with TRBJ2-1; 8 bases match TRBD1. V lost 3 bases, J lost 3 bases, and 8 bases stayed unmatched. From germline, CDR1 is SGDLS and CDR2 YYNGEE. This CDR3 spans 16 amino acids.

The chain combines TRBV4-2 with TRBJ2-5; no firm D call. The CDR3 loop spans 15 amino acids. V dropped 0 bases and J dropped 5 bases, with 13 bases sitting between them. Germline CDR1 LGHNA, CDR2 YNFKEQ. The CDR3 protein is CASSQDRALHETQYF. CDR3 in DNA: TGTGCCAGCAGCCAAGATAGGGCGCTTCATGAGACCCAGTACTTC.

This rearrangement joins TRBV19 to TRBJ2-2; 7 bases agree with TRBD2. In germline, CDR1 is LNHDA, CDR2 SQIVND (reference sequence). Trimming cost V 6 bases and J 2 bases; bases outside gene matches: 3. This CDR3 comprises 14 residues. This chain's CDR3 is CASRPGGNTGELFF. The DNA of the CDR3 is TGTGCCAGTAGGCCGGGGGGTAACACCGGGGAGCTGTTTTTT. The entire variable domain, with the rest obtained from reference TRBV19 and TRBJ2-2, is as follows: DGGITQSPKYLFRKEGQNVTLSCEQNLNHDAMYWYRQDPGQGLRLIYYSQIVNDFQKGDIAEGYSVSREKKESFPLTVTSAQKNPTAFYLCASRPGGNTGELFFGEGSRLTVL.

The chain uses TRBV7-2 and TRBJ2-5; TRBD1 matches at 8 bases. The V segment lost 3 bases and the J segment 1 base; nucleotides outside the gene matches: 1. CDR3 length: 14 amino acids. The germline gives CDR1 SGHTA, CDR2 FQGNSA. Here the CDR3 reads CASSFDRGQETQYF. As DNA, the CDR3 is TGTGCCAGCAGCTTCGACAGGGGCCAAGAGACCCAGTACTTC.

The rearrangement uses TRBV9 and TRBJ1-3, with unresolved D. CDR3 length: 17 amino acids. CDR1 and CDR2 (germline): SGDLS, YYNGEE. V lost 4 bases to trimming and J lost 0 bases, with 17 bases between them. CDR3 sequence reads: CASSLHPGFSSGNTIYF. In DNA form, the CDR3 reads TGTGCCAGCAGCCTACATCCGGGTTTCTCCTCTGGAAACACCATATATTTT.

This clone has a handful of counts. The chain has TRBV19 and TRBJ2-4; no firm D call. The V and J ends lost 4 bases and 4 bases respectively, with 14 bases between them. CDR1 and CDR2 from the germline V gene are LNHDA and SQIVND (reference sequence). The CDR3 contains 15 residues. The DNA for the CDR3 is TGTGCCAGTAGTACCGGGCAGTCCACGAAAAACATTCAGTACTTC. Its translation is CASSTGQSTKNIQYF.

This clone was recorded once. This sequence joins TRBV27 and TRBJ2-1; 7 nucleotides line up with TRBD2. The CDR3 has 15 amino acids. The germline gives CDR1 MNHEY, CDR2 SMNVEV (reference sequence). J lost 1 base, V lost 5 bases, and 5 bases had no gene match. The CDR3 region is CASSPLAGSYNEQFF. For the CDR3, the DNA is TGTGCCAGCAGTCCATTAGCGGGTTCCTACAATGAGCAGTTCTTC.

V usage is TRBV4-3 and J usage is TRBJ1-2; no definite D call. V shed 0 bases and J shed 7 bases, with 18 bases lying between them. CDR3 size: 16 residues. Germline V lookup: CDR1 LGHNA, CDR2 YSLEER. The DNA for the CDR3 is TGCGCCAGCAGCCAAGATGTTACCGGAATTACGCGTGGCTACACCTTC. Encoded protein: CASSQDVTGITRGYTF.